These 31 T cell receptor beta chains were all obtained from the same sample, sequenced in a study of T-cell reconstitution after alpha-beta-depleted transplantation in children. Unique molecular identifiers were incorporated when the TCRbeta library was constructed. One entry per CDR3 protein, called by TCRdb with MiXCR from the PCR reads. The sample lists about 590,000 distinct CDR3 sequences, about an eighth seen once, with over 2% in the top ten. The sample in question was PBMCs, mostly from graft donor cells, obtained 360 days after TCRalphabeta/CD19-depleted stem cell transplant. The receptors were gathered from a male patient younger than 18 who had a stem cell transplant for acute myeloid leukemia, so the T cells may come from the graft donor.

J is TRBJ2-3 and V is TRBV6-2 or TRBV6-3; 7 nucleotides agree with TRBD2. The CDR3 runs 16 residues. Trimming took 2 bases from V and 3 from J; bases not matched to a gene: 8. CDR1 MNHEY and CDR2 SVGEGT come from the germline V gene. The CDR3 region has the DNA TGTGCCAGCAGTTACCGAGAACTAGCGTGGACAGATACGCAGTATTTT. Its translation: CASSYRELAWTDTQYF.

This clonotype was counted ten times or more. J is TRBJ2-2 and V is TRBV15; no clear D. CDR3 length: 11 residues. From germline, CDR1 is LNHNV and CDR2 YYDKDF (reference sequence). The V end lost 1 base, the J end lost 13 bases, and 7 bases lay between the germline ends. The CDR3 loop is CATSRGGRLFF. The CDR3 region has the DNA TGTGCCACCAGCAGAGGGGGTCGGCTGTTTTTT.

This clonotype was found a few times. The CDR3 nucleotides read TGCAGCGTTGAGAGTCCAGCCCCCACAGATACGCAGTATTTT. This translates into CSVESPAPTDTQYF. The chain couples TRBV29-1 to TRBJ2-3; D gene uncertain. The CDR3 is 14 amino acids. Trimming stripped 3 bases from V and 2 bases from J, with 12 bases between. CDR1 and CDR2 from the germline V gene are SQVTM and ANQGSEA.

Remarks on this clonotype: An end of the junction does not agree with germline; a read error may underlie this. CDR3 protein: CASRDRGVSTRELFF. In nucleotides, the CDR3 is TGTGCCAGCAGGGATAGGGGCGTCTCCACCCGGGAGCTGTTTTTT. This chain joins TRBV11-1 and TRBJ2-2, with D possibly matching TRBD1 (5 bases). The CDR3 consists of 15 residues. CDR1 SGHAT and CDR2 FQDESV come from the germline V gene (reference sequence). The whole variable domain, remainder taken from reference TRBV11-1 and TRBJ2-2, is EAEVAQSPRYKITEKSQAVAFWCDPISGHATLYWYRQILGQGPELLVQFQDESVVDDSQLPKDRFSAERLKGVDSTLKIQPAELGDSAMYLCASRDRGVSTRELFFGEGSRLTVL.

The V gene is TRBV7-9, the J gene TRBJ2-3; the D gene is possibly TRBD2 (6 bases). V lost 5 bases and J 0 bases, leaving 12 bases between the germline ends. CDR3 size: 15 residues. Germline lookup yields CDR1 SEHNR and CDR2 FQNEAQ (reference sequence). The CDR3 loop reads CASSRPGSSTDTQYF. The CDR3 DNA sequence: TGTGCCAGCAGCCGTCCCGGGAGTAGCACAGATACGCAGTATTTT.

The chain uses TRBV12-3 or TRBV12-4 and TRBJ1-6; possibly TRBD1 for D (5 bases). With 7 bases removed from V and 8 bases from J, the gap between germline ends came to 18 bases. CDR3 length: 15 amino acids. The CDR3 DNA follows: TGTGCCAGCACCAGTTACGGGGCAAAAGATTCACCCCTCCACTTT. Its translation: CASTSYGAKDSPLHF.

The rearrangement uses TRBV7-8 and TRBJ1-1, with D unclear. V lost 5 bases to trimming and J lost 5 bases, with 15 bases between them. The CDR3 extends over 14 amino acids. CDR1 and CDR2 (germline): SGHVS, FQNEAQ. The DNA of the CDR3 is TGTGCCAGCAGCCTCCAAGGGAGTTGGACTGAAGCTTTCTTT. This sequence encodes CASSLQGSWTEAFF.

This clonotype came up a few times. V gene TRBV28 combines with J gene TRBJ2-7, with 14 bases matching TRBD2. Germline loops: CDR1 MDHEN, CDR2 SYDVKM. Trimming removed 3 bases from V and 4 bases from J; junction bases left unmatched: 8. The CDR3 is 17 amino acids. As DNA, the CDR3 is TGTGCCAGCAGTTTGCTCGGGACTAGCGGGAGTGTGTACGAGCAGTACTTC. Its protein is CASSLLGTSGSVYEQYF.

The DNA for the CDR3 is TGTGCCAGCAGACCAGAGACCCAGTACTTC. As protein: CASRPETQYF. The chain recombines TRBV12-3 or TRBV12-4 with TRBJ2-5; no clear D gene. Trimming removed 6 bases at V and 4 bases at J, with 3 bases between. CDR3 length: 10 amino acids.

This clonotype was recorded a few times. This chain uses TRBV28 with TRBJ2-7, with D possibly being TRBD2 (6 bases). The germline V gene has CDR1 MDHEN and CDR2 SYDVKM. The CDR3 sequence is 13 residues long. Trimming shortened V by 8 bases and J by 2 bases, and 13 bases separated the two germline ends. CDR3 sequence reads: CASGGQVPYEQYF. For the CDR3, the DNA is TGTGCCAGCGGAGGGCAGGTCCCCTACGAGCAGTACTTC.

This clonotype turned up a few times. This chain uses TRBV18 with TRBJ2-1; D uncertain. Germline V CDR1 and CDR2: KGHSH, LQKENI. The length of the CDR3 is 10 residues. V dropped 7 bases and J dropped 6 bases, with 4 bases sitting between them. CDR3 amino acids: CASWGNEQFF. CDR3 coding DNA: TGTGCCAGCTGGGGCAATGAGCAGTTCTTC.

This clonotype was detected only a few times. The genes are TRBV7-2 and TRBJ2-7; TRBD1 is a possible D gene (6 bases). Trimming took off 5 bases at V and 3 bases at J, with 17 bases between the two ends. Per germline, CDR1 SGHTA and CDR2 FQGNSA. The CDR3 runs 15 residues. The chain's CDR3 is CASSANGGQNYEQYF. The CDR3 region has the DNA TGTGCCAGCAGCGCGAACGGAGGACAGAACTACGAGCAGTACTTC.

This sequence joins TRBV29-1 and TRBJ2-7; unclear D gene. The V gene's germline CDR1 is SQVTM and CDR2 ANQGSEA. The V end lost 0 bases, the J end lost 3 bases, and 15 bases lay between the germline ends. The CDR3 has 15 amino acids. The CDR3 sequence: CSVEEGNGHYYEQYF. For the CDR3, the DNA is TGCAGCGTTGAAGAAGGAAACGGGCATTACTACGAGCAGTACTTC.

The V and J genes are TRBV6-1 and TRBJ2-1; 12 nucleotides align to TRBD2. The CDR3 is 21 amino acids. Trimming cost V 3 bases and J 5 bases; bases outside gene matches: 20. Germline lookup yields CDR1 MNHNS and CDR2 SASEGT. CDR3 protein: CASSDPWTGGIGLAGNNEQFF. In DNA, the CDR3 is TGTGCCAGCAGTGATCCTTGGACAGGGGGAATAGGACTAGCGGGAAACAATGAGCAGTTCTTC.

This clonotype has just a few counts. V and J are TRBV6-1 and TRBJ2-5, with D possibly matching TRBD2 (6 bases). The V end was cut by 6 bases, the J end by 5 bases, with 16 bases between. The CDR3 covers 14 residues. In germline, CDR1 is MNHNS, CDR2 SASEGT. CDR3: CASSQGAAGETQYF. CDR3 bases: TGTGCCAGCAGCCAGGGAGCTGCGGGGGAGACCCAGTACTTC.

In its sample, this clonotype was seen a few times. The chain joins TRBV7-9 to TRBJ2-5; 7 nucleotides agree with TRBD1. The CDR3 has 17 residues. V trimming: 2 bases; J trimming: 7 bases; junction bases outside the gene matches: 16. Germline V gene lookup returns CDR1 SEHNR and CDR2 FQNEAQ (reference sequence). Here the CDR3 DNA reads TGTGCCAGCAGCTTAATGATGGCCCCCACAGGGGATGGGACCCAGTACTTC. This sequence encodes CASSLMMAPTGDGTQYF.

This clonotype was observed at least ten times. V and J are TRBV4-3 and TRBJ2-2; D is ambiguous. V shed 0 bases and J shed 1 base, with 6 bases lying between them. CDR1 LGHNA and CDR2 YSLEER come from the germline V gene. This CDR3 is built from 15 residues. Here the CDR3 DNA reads TGCGCCAGCAGCCAAGAAATAGAGAACACCGGGGAGCTGTTTTTT. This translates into CASSQEIENTGELFF.

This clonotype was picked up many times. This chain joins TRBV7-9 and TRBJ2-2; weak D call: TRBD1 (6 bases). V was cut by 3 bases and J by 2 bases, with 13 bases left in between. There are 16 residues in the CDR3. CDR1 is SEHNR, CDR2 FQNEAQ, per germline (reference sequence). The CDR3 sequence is CASSFLQGLNTGELFF. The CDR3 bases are TGTGCCAGCAGCTTTCTCCAGGGGCTAAACACCGGGGAGCTGTTTTTT.

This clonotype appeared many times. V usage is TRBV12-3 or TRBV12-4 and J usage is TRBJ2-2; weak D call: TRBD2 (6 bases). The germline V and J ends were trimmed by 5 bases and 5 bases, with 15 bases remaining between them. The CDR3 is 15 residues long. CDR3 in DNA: TGTGCCAGCAGTCCCCCTAAGGGAGGTACCGGGGAGCTGTTTTTT. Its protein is CASSPPKGGTGELFF.

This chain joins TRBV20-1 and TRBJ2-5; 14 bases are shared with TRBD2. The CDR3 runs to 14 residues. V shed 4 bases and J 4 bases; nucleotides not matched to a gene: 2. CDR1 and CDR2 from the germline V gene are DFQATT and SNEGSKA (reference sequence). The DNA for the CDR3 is TGCAGTGCTACCGGGACTAGCGGGAGAGAGACCCAGTACTTC. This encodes CSATGTSGRETQYF.

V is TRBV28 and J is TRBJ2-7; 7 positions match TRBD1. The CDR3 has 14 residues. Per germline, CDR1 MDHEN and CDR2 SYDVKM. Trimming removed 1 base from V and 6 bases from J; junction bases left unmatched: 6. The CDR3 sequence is CASSLFRQGSEQYF. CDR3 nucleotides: TGTGCCAGCAGTTTATTTAGACAGGGAAGCGAGCAGTACTTC.

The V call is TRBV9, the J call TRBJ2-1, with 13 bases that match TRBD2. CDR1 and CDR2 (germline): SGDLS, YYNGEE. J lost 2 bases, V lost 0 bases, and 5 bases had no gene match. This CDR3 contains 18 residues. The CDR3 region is CASSVDTGLAGPYNEQFF. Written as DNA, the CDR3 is TGTGCCAGCAGCGTAGACACGGGACTAGCGGGGCCCTACAATGAGCAGTTCTTC. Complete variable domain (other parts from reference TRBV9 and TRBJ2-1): DSGVTQTPKHLITATGQRVTLRCSPRSGDLSVYWYQQSLDQGLQFLIQYYNGEERAKGNILERFSAQQFPDLHSELNLSSLELGDSALYFCASSVDTGLAGPYNEQFFGPGTRLTVL.

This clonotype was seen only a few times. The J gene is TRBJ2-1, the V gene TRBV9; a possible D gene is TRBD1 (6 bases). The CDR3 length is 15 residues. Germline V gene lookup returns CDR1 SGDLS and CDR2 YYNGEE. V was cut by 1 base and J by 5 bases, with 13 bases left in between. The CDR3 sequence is CASSVIGGSHNEQFF. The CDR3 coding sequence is TGTGCCAGCAGCGTAATTGGGGGCTCTCACAATGAGCAGTTCTTC.

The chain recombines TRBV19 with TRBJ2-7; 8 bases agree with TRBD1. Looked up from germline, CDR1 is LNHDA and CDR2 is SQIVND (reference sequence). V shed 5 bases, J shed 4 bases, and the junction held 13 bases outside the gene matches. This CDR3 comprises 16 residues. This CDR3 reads CASSSRQGTLGYEQYF. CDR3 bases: TGTGCCAGTAGTTCGAGACAGGGGACCCTAGGGTACGAGCAGTACTTC.

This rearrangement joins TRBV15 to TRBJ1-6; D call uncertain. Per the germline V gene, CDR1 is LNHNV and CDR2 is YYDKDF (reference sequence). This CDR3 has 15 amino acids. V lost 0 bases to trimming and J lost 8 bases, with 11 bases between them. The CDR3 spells CATSRDPRRDSPLHF. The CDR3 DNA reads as TGTGCCACCAGCAGAGATCCGCGCCGGGATTCACCCCTCCACTTT.

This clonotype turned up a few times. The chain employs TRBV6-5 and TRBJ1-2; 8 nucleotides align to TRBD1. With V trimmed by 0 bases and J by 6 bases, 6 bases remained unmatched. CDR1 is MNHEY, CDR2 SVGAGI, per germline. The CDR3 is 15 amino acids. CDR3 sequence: CASSYSEQGDHGYTF. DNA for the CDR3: TGTGCCAGCAGTTACTCGGAACAGGGGGACCATGGCTACACCTTC.

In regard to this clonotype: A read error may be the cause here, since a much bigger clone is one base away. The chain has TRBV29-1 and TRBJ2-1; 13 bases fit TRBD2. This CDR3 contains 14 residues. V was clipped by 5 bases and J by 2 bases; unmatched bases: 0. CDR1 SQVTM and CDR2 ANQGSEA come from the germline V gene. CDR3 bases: TGCAGCGTTACTAGCGGGAGGGCCTACAATGAGCAGTTCTTC. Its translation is CSVTSGRAYNEQFF.

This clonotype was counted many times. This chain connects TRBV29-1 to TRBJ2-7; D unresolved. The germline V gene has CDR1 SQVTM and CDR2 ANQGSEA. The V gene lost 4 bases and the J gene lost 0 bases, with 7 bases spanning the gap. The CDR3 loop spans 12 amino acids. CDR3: CSVGLGSYEQYF. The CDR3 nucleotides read TGCAGCGTTGGGTTAGGCTCCTACGAGCAGTACTTC.

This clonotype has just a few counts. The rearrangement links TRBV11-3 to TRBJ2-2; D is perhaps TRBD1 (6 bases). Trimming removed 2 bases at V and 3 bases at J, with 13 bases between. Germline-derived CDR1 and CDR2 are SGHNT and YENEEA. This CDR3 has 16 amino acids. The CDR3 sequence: CASSLRGRGYTGELFF. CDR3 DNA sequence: TGTGCCAGCAGCTTAAGAGGCAGGGGATACACCGGGGAGCTGTTTTTT.

The CDR3 sequence: CASSYRVSNQPQHF. CDR3 sequence (DNA): TGTGCCAGCAGTTACAGGGTCAGCAATCAGCCCCAGCATTTT. The chain joins TRBV28 to TRBJ1-5; D is possibly TRBD1 (6 bases). This CDR3 is built from 14 residues. Germline V gene data show CDR1 as MDHEN and CDR2 as SYDVKM. The ends were cut back, 4 bases at V and 1 base at J, with 8 bases in the middle. Based on the CDR3 plus reference TRBV28 and TRBJ1-5, the full variable domain is DVKVTQSSRYLVKRTGEKVFLECVQDMDHENMFWYRQDPGLGLRLIYFSYDVKMKEKGDIPEGYSVSREKKERFSLILESASTNQTSMYLCASSYRVSNQPQHFGDGTRLSIL.

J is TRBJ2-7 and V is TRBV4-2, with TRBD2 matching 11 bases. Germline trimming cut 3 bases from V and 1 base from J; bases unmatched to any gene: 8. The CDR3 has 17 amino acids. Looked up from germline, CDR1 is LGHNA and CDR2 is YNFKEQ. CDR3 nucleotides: TGTGCCAGCAGCCAGGCTGCGGGACTAGCGGATTCCTACGAGCAGTACTTC. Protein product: CASSQAAGLADSYEQYF.